Included here is one T cell receptor beta chain sequence, with context. V gave up 1 base and J gave up 2 bases; unmatched junction bases: 1. CDR3 size: 15 residues. CDR1 and CDR2 from the germline V gene are SGHAT and FQNNGV. This sample stems from a study of blood T cell repertoires in COVID-19. Study-level background: Acute-phase and convalescent COVID-19 samples originated in the United States, Italy and Spain. From T cells, B-cell-depleted T cells, or PBMCs came the material, which was cDNA or gDNA.

Study processing details: From reference gene primer amplification, estimates of nucleated cell counts were derived. Sequencing used immunoSEQ multiplex PCR; TCRdb keeps in-frame clones, though not all of them. The DNA gave D and trimming, while V, J and clone size come from that table. This sample yields hundreds of thousands of clones, of which almost 85% are seen a single time; around 5.5% belongs to the top ten. This receptor was identified in a man aged 50 or older with active or convalescent COVID-19. This chain uses TRBV11-2 with TRBJ1-5, with TRBD1 matching 8 bases. The sample was peripheral blood. The CDR3 bases are TGTGCCAGCAGCTTAGGGACAGGGCGCAATCAGCCCCAGCATTTT. It yields the protein CASSLGTGRNQPQHF.